Following are 23 T cell receptor beta chains from one sample sequenced in a study of blood T cells in healthy people across ages. Sample-barcoded 5' priming and a J-beta primer mix drove a second PCR of about 6 to 12 cycles. A single record per CDR3 protein comes from TCRdb applying MiXCR to the 5' RACE reads. This table has hundreds of thousands of distinct CDR3 sequences, more than 40% appearing once. Material: blood. These receptors originate from an older woman in good health.

This clonotype was seen a single time. V gene TRBV20-1 combines with J gene TRBJ2-5, with a possible D match to TRBD1 (6 bases). The J call is uncertain, as TRBJ2-7 better fits the DNA end. The CDR3 sequence is 13 residues long. The V gene's germline CDR1 is DFQATT and CDR2 SNEGSKA (reference sequence). The CDR3 DNA follows: TGCAGTGCGCGGACAGTTCTCACCTACGAGCAGTACTTC. The encoded protein is CSARTVLTYEQYF.

V usage is TRBV10-3 and J usage is TRBJ2-7, with a weak D call TRBD1 (6 bases). The germline CDR1 and CDR2 sequences are ENHRY and SYGVKD. V lost 2 bases to trimming and J lost 6 bases, with 14 bases between them. The CDR3 spans 14 residues. The CDR3: CAISEVQGRSEQYF. The CDR3 DNA is TGTGCCATCAGTGAGGTCCAGGGGCGAAGCGAGCAGTACTTC.

The chain links TRBV24-1 to TRBJ2-1, with 15 bases identical to TRBD2. Looked up from germline, CDR1 is KGHDR and CDR2 is SFDVKD. V trimming: 3 bases; J trimming: 2 bases; junction bases outside the gene matches: 10. This CDR3 is built from 20 residues. CDR3 coding DNA: TGTGCCACCAGTGATACGGGGACTAGCGGGAGGAGCCGCGCCTACAATGAGCAGTTCTTC. This translates into CATSDTGTSGRSRAYNEQFF.

The chain employs TRBV20-1 and TRBJ2-5; no definite D call. There are 13 residues in the CDR3. Germline CDR1 is DFQATT and CDR2 is SNEGSKA (reference sequence). Trimming took 1 base from V and 5 from J, leaving 11 bases between them. The CDR3 DNA is TGCAGTGCTAGAGTACGCGGTCGGGAGACCCAGTACTTC. Its protein is CSARVRGRETQYF.

V is TRBV6-2 or TRBV6-3 and J is TRBJ2-5; 9 bases map to TRBD2. The J call is doubtful: the DNA matches TRBJ2-7 better. CDR3 length: 16 amino acids. CDR1 and CDR2 (germline): MNHEY, SVGEGT. For the CDR3, the DNA is TGTGCCAGCAGTGGATCGACTAGCGGAACTTTCTACGAGCAGTACTTC. The encoded protein is CASSGSTSGTFYEQYF.

The V and J genes are TRBV7-2 and TRBJ1-6, with no clear D. Trimming shortened V by 5 bases and J by 11 bases, and 13 bases separated the two germline ends. Germline V gene sequence: CDR1 SGHTA, CDR2 FQGNSA. The CDR3 covers 13 residues. The CDR3 is CASSVGPNAPLHF. CDR3 DNA sequence: TGTGCCAGCAGCGTAGGGCCAAATGCACCCCTCCACTTT.

V gene TRBV16 combines with J gene TRBJ2-1; D is perhaps TRBD2 (5 bases). Trimming removed 4 bases from V and 2 bases from J, with 12 bases in between. The CDR3 runs 15 residues. Germline CDR1 KGHSY, CDR2 FQNENV. The CDR3 here is CASSPYERAYNEQFF. The CDR3 region has the DNA TGTGCCAGCAGCCCGTACGAGAGGGCCTACAATGAGCAGTTCTTC.

The gene calls are TRBV29-1 and TRBJ2-1; 7 positions match TRBD1. The tail of the sequence fits TRBJ2-7 better, so the J call may be wrong. CDR3 length equals 19 residues. Germline CDR1 reads SQVTM; CDR2 reads ANQGSEA. CDR3 sequence reads: CSVYVQGQNGLSRYNEQYF. The CDR3 nucleotides read TGCAGCGTTTACGTGCAGGGACAGAATGGGCTATCCAGGTACAATGAGCAGTACTTC.

This clonotype has a count of ten or more. V is TRBV7-2 and J is TRBJ2-1; 14 bases are shared with TRBD2. The germline V gene has CDR1 SGHTA and CDR2 FQGNSA. V shed 4 bases and J 0 bases; nucleotides not matched to a gene: 5. This CDR3 has 18 amino acids. The CDR3 here is CASSSKGLAGASYNEQFF. As DNA, the CDR3 is TGTGCCAGCAGCTCGAAGGGACTAGCGGGAGCCTCCTACAATGAGCAGTTCTTC.

In its sample, this clonotype was seen a few times. This sequence joins TRBV24-1 and TRBJ2-5; D is possibly TRBD2 (6 bases). The CDR3 is 14 residues long. V gave up 2 bases and J gave up 2 bases, with 8 bases separating them. In germline, CDR1 is KGHDR, CDR2 SFDVKD. CDR3 nucleotides: TGTGCCACCAGTGATTCGGACTATCAAGAGACCCAGTACTTC. Translated, it gives CATSDSDYQETQYF.

This clonotype was detected only a few times. The chain recombines TRBV27 with TRBJ2-7, with TRBD1 matching 10 bases. Germline V gene lookup returns CDR1 MNHEY and CDR2 SMNVEV (reference sequence). Trimming removed 6 bases from V and 1 base from J; junction bases left unmatched: 3. This CDR3 has 14 residues. The CDR3 here is CASRRTGGSYEQYF. DNA for the CDR3: TGTGCCAGCAGGAGGACAGGGGGTTCCTACGAGCAGTACTTC.

This chain connects TRBV15 to TRBJ2-4, with D perhaps assigned TRBD1 or TRBD2 (5 bases each). The CDR3 runs to 19 residues. The V gene's germline CDR1 is LNHNV and CDR2 YYDKDF (reference sequence). V lost 0 bases to trimming and J lost 2 bases, with 20 bases between them. The DNA of the CDR3 is TGTGCCACCAGCAGAGATCCTACAGGACTGGTAACGTCCAAAAACATTCAGTACTTC. Protein sequence: CATSRDPTGLVTSKNIQYF.

The chain carries TRBV9 and TRBJ2-3; TRBD1 matches at 7 bases. The germline gives CDR1 SGDLS, CDR2 YYNGEE. The V segment lost 0 bases and the J segment 7 bases; nucleotides outside the gene matches: 17. The CDR3 consists of 18 residues. The CDR3 loop reads CASSVGKGATHFPHTQYF. The CDR3, as DNA: TGTGCCAGCAGCGTAGGGAAGGGGGCCACACATTTCCCCCATACGCAGTATTTT.

The chain carries TRBV5-1 and TRBJ1-1, with a possible D match to TRBD1 (5 bases). This CDR3 spans 17 amino acids. Germline V gene data show CDR1 as SGHRS and CDR2 as YFSETQ. Trimming left V 0 bases short and J 0 bases short, with 15 bases between. CDR3 sequence: CASSLGTPWSMNTEAFF. Here the CDR3 DNA reads TGCGCCAGCAGCTTGGGGACACCCTGGTCAATGAACACTGAAGCTTTCTTT.

This rearrangement joins TRBV20-1 to TRBJ2-7, with 7 positions matching TRBD1. V shed 3 bases, J shed 7 bases, and the junction held 18 bases outside the gene matches. Looked up from germline, CDR1 is DFQATT and CDR2 is SNEGSKA (reference sequence). This CDR3 contains 16 residues. The CDR3 loop reads CSARGVQGTRRGEQYF. The CDR3 DNA is TGCAGTGCTAGGGGTGTACAGGGGACACGGCGCGGGGAGCAGTACTTC.

This clonotype was picked up a small number of times. The gene calls are TRBV7-7 and TRBJ2-5, with 7 positions matching TRBD1. CDR1 and CDR2 from the germline V gene are SSHAT and FNYEAQ (reference sequence). V gave up 3 bases and J gave up 5 bases; unmatched junction bases: 6. This CDR3 has 14 residues. The DNA of the CDR3 is TGTGCCAGCAGCTTGGGACAGTCGGCGGAGACCCAGTACTTC. As protein: CASSLGQSAETQYF.

The rearrangement joins TRBV18 to TRBJ2-5, with 8 bases fitting TRBD1. The J call may be faulty, since TRBJ2-7 better matches the DNA end. The CDR3 is made up of 14 amino acids. CDR1 is KGHSH, CDR2 LQKENI, per germline. CDR3 sequence: CASSRTGLNYEQYF. The CDR3 coding sequence is TGTGCCAGCTCACGGACAGGGCTAAACTACGAGCAGTACTTC.

The genes are TRBV7-9 and TRBJ2-3; tentatively, D is TRBD2 (5 bases). Looked up from germline, CDR1 is SEHNR and CDR2 is FQNEAQ (reference sequence). The CDR3 is 13 residues long. The V end lost 2 bases, the J end lost 6 bases, and 9 bases lay between the germline ends. The CDR3 bases are TGTGCCAGCAGCTTATCGGGGTCGGATACGCAGTATTTT. Residues: CASSLSGSDTQYF. The variable domain in full, with the rest retrieved from reference TRBV7-9 and TRBJ2-3, is DTGVSQNPRHKITKRGQNVTFRCDPISEHNRLYWYRQTLGQGPEFLTYFQNEAQLEKSRLLSDRFSAERPKGSFSTLEIQRTEQGDSAMYLCASSLSGSDTQYFGPGTRLTVL.

The V gene is TRBV13, the J gene TRBJ2-5; D not certain. The assigned J gene may be wrong: the sequence end matches TRBJ2-7 better. CDR1 PRHDT and CDR2 FYEKMQ come from the germline V gene (reference sequence). The CDR3 loop spans 13 amino acids. Here the CDR3 reads CASSVVRDYEQYF. The CDR3 nucleotides are TGTGCCAGCAGCGTAGTCCGTGACTACGAGCAGTACTTC.

The rearrangement links TRBV7-2 to TRBJ2-1; 9 nucleotides line up with TRBD2. Germline V gene data show CDR1 as SGHTA and CDR2 as FQGNSA. V shed 0 bases and J 6 bases; nucleotides not matched to a gene: 21. The CDR3 is 21 amino acids. The CDR3 DNA sequence: TGTGCCAGCAGCTTAGCGCACGTTGGTAGCGGGAGACGAGCGGGGGCCAATGAGCAGTTCTTC. This translates into CASSLAHVGSGRRAGANEQFF.

V and J are TRBV7-2 and TRBJ2-1; 9 nucleotides match TRBD1. CDR1 and CDR2 (germline): SGHTA, FQGNSA. V shed 5 bases and J 5 bases; nucleotides not matched to a gene: 4. This CDR3 spans 14 amino acids. The CDR3 DNA reads as TGTGCCAGCAGCCCACGGACAGGGGACAATGAGCAGTTCTTC. It translates to CASSPRTGDNEQFF. Full variable domain (outside the CDR3, taken from reference TRBV7-2 and TRBJ2-1): GAGVSQSPSNKVTEKGKDVELRCDPISGHTALYWYRQSLGQGLEFLIYFQGNSAPDKSGLPSDRFSAERTGGSVSTLTIQRTQQEDSAVYLCASSPRTGDNEQFFGPGTRLTVL.

This chain links TRBV11-1 with TRBJ1-1; 8 positions agree with TRBD1. The CDR3 consists of 14 residues. The V gene end was trimmed by 5 bases and the J gene end by 3 bases; junction bases not matched to a gene: 5. Germline assignment: CDR1 SGHAT and CDR2 FQDESV (reference sequence). The CDR3 protein is CASSPHRGYTEAFF. CDR3 in DNA: TGTGCCAGCAGCCCTCACAGGGGGTACACTGAAGCTTTCTTT.

Worth noting for this clonotype: This may be a read error: a much more frequent sequence differs by one nucleotide. The rearrangement links TRBV20-1 to TRBJ1-6, with TRBD1 identical over 8 bases. The CDR3 consists of 18 residues. The germline V gene encodes CDR1 DFQATT and CDR2 SNEGSKA (reference sequence). The chain's CDR3 is CSARAFFTGGLYKSPLHF. CDR3 sequence (DNA): TGCAGTGCTAGAGCCTTTTTTACAGGGGGGCTTTATAAGTCACCCCTCCACTTT.